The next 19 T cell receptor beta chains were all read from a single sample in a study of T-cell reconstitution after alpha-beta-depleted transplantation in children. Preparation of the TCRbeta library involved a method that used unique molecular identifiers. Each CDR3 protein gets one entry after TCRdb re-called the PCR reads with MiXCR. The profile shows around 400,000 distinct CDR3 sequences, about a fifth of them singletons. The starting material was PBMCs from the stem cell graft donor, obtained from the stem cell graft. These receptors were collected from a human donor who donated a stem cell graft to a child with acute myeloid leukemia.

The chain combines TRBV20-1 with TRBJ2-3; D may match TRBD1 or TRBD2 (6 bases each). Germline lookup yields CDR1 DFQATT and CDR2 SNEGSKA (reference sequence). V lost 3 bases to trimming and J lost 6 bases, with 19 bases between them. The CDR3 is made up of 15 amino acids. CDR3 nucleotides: TGCAGTGCTAGTCGTTCGGGGGCCCATGGCGATACGCAGTATTTT. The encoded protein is CSASRSGAHGDTQYF.

CDR3 bases: TGCAGTGCTAGAGGCGAGAACTATGGCTACACCTTC. Translated, it gives CSARGENYGYTF. V is TRBV20-1 and J is TRBJ1-2, with D unclear. The CDR3 consists of 12 residues. Germline CDR1 is DFQATT and CDR2 is SNEGSKA (reference sequence). V shed 1 base and J shed 2 bases, with 5 bases lying between them.

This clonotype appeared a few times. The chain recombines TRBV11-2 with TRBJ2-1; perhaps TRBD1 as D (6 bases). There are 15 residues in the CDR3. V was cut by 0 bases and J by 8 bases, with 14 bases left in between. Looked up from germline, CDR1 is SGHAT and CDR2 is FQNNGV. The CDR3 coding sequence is TGTGCCAGCAGCTTAGACCGCCAGGGGTTCTATGAGCAGTTCTTC. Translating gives CASSLDRQGFYEQFF.

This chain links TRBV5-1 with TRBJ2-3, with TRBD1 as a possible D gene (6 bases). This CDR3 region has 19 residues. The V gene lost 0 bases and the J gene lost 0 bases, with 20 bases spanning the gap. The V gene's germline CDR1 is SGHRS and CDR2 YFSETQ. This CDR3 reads CASSLDDWTVTTSTDTQYF. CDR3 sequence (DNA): TGCGCCAGCAGCTTGGATGATTGGACAGTCACTACGAGCACAGATACGCAGTATTTT.

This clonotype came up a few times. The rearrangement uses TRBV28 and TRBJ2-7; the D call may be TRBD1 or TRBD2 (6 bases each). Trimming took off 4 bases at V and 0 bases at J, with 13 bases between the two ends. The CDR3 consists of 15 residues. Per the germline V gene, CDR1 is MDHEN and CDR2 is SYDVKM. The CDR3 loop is CASSSWKGGSYEQYF. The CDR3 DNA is TGTGCCAGCAGTTCCTGGAAGGGGGGCTCCTACGAGCAGTACTTC.

CDR3 nucleotide sequence: TGCAGTCTCGGGACTAGCGGGATCAGTGAGCAGTTCTTC. Translating it yields CSLGTSGISEQFF. V and J are TRBV20-1 and TRBJ2-1; TRBD2 matches at 13 bases. The germline V gene has CDR1 DFQATT and CDR2 SNEGSKA (reference sequence). The V segment lost 8 bases and the J segment 9 bases; nucleotides outside the gene matches: 7. This CDR3 is built from 13 residues.

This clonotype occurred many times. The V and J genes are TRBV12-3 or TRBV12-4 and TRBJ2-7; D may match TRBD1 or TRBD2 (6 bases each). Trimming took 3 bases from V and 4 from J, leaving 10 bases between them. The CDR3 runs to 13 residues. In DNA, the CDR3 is TGTGCCAGCAGTTTGGAGGGGGGTTACGAGCAGTACTTC. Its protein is CASSLEGGYEQYF.

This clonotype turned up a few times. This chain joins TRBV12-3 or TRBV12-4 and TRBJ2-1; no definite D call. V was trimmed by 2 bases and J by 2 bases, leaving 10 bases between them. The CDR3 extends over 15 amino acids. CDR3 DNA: TGTGCCAGCAGTTTACTTGCGGTGACCTACAATGAGCAGTTCTTC. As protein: CASSLLAVTYNEQFF.

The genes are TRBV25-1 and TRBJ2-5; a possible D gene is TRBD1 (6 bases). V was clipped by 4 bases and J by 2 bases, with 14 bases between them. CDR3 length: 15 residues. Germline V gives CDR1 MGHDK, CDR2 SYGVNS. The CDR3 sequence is CASSGGGREQETQYF. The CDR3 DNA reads TGTGCCAGCAGTGGAGGGGGTCGTGAACAAGAGACCCAGTACTTC.

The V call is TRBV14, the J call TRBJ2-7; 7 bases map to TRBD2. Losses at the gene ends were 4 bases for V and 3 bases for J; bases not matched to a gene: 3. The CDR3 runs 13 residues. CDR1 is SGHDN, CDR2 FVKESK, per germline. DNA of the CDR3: TGTGCCAGCAGCCCTCTAGCGGACTACGAGCAGTACTTC. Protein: CASSPLADYEQYF.

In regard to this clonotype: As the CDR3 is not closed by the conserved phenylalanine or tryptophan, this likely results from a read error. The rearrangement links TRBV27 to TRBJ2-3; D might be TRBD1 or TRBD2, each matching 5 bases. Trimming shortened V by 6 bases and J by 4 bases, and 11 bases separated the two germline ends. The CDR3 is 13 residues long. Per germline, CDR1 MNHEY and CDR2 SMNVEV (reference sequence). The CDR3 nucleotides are TGTGCCAGCAGGGGGACGGGCGCAGATACGCAGTATTGT. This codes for CASRGTGADTQYC.

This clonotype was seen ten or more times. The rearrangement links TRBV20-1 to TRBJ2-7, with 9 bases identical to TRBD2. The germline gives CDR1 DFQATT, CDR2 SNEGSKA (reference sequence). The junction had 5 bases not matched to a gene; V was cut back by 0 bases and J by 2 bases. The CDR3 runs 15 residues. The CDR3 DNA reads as TGCAGTGCTAGAGAGGGGGCTAGCGGGGCCTACGAGCAGTACTTC. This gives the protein CSAREGASGAYEQYF.

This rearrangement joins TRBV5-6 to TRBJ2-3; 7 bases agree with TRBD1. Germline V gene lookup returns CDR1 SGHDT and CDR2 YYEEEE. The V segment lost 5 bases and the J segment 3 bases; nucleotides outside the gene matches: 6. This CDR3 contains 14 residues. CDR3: CASSSLQGTDTQYF. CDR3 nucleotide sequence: TGTGCCAGCAGTTCCCTACAGGGGACAGATACGCAGTATTTT.

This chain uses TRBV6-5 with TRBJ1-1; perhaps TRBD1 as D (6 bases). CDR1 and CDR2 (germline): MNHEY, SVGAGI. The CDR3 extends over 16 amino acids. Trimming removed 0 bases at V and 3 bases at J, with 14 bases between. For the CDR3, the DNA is TGTGCCAGCAGTTACTCGAGAGAGAGGGGGGACACTGAAGCTTTCTTT. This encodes CASSYSRERGDTEAFF.

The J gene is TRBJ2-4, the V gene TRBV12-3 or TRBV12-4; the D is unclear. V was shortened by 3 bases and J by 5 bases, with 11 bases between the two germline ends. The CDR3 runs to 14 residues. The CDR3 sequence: CASSFWNRENIQYF. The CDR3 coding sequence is TGTGCCAGCAGTTTTTGGAACAGAGAAAACATTCAGTACTTC.

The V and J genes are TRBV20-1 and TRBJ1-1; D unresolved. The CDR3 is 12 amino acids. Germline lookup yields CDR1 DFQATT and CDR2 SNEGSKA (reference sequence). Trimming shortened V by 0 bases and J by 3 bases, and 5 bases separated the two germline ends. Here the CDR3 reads CSARDYYTEAFF. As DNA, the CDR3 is TGCAGTGCTAGAGATTATTACACTGAAGCTTTCTTT.

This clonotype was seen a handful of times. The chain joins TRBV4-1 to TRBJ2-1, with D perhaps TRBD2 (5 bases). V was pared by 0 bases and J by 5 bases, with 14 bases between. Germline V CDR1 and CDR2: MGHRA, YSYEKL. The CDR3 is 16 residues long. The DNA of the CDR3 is TGCGCCAGCAGCCAAGAGGGTTTGCTAGCCCACAATGAGCAGTTCTTC. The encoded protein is CASSQEGLLAHNEQFF.

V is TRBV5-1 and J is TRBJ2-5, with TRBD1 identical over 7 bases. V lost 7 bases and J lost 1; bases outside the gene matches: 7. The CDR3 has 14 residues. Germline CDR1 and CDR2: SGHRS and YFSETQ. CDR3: CASGTGVAQETQYF. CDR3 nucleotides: TGCGCCAGCGGAACAGGGGTGGCCCAAGAGACCCAGTACTTC.

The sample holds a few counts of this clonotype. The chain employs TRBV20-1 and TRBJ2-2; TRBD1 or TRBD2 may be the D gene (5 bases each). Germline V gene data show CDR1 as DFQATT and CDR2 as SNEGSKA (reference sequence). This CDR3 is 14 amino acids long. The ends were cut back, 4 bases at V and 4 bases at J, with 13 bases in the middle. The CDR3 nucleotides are TGCAGTGCTATAGGGGAGTCAACCACCGGGGAGCTGTTTTTT. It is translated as CSAIGESTTGELFF.